The 13 T cell receptor beta chains below all came from one sample that was sequenced in a study of cytomegalovirus exposure and HLA in healthy donors. The PCR was carried out with 60 Vbeta primers and 13 Jbeta primers. The protocol was immunoSEQ multiplex PCR, while the TCRdb copy is restricted to in-frame clones and leaves out a portion. This sample's clone table lists around 140,000 clones. The source material was PBMCs. These receptor sequences come from a man aged 18 to 30 in good health and CMV-seronegative.

The chain links TRBV19 to TRBJ2-2; D gene ambiguous. CDR1 LNHDA and CDR2 SQIVND come from the germline V gene (reference sequence). Trimming removed 0 bases at V and 6 bases at J, with 11 bases between. The CDR3 length is 15 residues. The CDR3 here is CASSIDLWLPGELFF. In nucleotides, the CDR3 is TGTGCCAGTAGTATAGATCTATGGTTACCCGGGGAGCTGTTTTTT. The complete variable domain, with remaining parts taken from reference TRBV19 and TRBJ2-2, reads DGGITQSPKYLFRKEGQNVTLSCEQNLNHDAMYWYRQDPGQGLRLIYYSQIVNDFQKGDIAEGYSVSREKKESFPLTVTSAQKNPTAFYLCASSIDLWLPGELFFGEGSRLTVL.

The rearrangement uses TRBV7-3 and TRBJ1-1; tentative D call: TRBD1 (6 bases). Trimming removed 1 base at V and 1 base at J, with 10 bases between. The CDR3 extends over 15 amino acids. Germline CDR1 is SGHTA and CDR2 is FQGTGA. This CDR3 is CASSLSTGQNTEAFF. The CDR3 DNA reads TGTGCCAGCAGCTTAAGCACAGGGCAGAACACTGAAGCTTTCTTT.

The chain recombines TRBV5-6 with TRBJ1-3; 10 bases map to TRBD1. The germline V gene encodes CDR1 SGHDT and CDR2 YYEEEE. The CDR3 has 16 residues. V lost 2 bases and J lost 3; bases outside the gene matches: 5. The CDR3 here is CASSLSRDRGGNTIYF. The CDR3, as DNA: TGTGCCAGCAGCTTATCCCGGGACAGGGGTGGAAACACCATATATTTT.

This chain uses TRBV28 with TRBJ2-2; tentative D call: TRBD1 (6 bases). Deletions cut 2 bases from V and 6 bases from J, with 13 bases between. The CDR3 length is 15 residues. The germline V gene has CDR1 MDHEN and CDR2 SYDVKM. The CDR3 sequence is CASSLQGKRSGELFF. The CDR3 bases are TGTGCCAGCAGTTTACAGGGGAAGAGGTCCGGGGAGCTGTTTTTT.

The chain uses TRBV5-4 and TRBJ1-1, with TRBD1 as a possible D gene (6 bases). The CDR3 covers 15 residues. Trimming took off 0 bases at V and 0 bases at J, with 9 bases between the two ends. CDR1 is SGHNT and CDR2 is YYREEE in the germline V gene (reference sequence). For the CDR3, the DNA is TGTGCCAGCAGCTTGGCCGGACAGCTGAACACTGAAGCTTTCTTT. Translated: CASSLAGQLNTEAFF. Full variable domain (outside the CDR3, taken from reference TRBV5-4 and TRBJ1-1): ETGVTQSPTHLIKTRGQQVTLRCSSQSGHNTVSWYQQALGQGPQFIFQYYREEENGRGNFPPRFSGLQFPNYSSELNVNALELDDSALYLCASSLAGQLNTEAFFGQGTRLTVV.

The V gene is TRBV30, the J gene TRBJ1-5, with 12 bases that match TRBD1. Trimming took 1 base from V and 6 from J; bases not matched to a gene: 7. The germline V gene has CDR1 GTSNPN and CDR2 SVGIG (reference sequence). This CDR3 has 16 residues. DNA for the CDR3: TGTGCCTGGAGTGAAGCCGGGACAGGGGGCGGTCAGCCCCAGCATTTT. Protein product: CAWSEAGTGGGQPQHF.

The chain recombines TRBV7-2 with TRBJ1-1; D is possibly TRBD1 (6 bases). Germline-derived CDR1 and CDR2 are SGHTA and FQGNSA. This CDR3 is 13 amino acids long. The ends were cut back, 4 bases at V and 2 bases at J, with 8 bases in the middle. This CDR3 is CASSSGANTEAFF. The DNA for the CDR3 is TGTGCCAGCAGCTCAGGGGCCAACACTGAAGCTTTCTTT. The complete variable domain, with remaining parts taken from reference TRBV7-2 and TRBJ1-1, reads GAGVSQSPSNKVTEKGKDVELRCDPISGHTALYWYRQSLGQGLEFLIYFQGNSAPDKSGLPSDRFSAERTGGSVSTLTIQRTQQEDSAVYLCASSSGANTEAFFGQGTRLTVV.

The chain links TRBV7-3 to TRBJ2-3, with 12 bases that match TRBD2. V was pared by 2 bases and J by 4 bases, with 4 bases of the junction left unmatched. The CDR3 totals 16 residues. From germline, CDR1 is SGHTA and CDR2 FQGTGA. The CDR3 region is CASSLLAGGDSDTQYF. The CDR3 DNA follows: TGTGCCAGCAGCTTACTAGCGGGAGGGGATTCAGATACGCAGTATTTT.

V usage is TRBV15 and J usage is TRBJ1-2; 9 bases agree with TRBD1. From germline, CDR1 is LNHNV and CDR2 YYDKDF (reference sequence). CDR3 length: 13 amino acids. V gave up 5 bases and J gave up 8 bases; unmatched junction bases: 6. In DNA, the CDR3 is TGTGCCACCAGCCCGGACAGGGGCCGGGGCTACACCTTC. This encodes CATSPDRGRGYTF. Together with reference TRBV15 and TRBJ1-2, the CDR3 gives the full variable domain: DAMVIQNPRYQVTQFGKPVTLSCSQTLNHNVMYWYQQKSSQAPKLLFHYYDKDFNNEADTPDNFQSRRPNTSFCFLDIRSPGLGDTAMYLCATSPDRGRGYTFGSGTRLTVV.

The chain links TRBV10-3 to TRBJ1-2, with 7 positions matching TRBD1. Per the germline V gene, CDR1 is ENHRY and CDR2 is SYGVKD. This CDR3 spans 13 amino acids. The ends lost 3 bases at V and 11 bases at J; junction bases unmatched: 9. The CDR3 DNA is TGTGCCATCAGTGACAGACAGGGTCTGAAGTACACCTTC. As protein: CAISDRQGLKYTF.

The chain links TRBV2 to TRBJ2-1; 7 bases line up with TRBD1. V lost 9 bases and J lost 7; bases outside the gene matches: 6. CDR3 length: 12 amino acids. Germline V gene data show CDR1 as SNHLY and CDR2 as FYNNEI. CDR3 region: CARIDRANEQFF. In DNA form, the CDR3 reads TGTGCCAGAATAGACAGGGCAAATGAGCAGTTCTTC.

The chain joins TRBV5-3 to TRBJ2-7, with D possibly being TRBD2 (6 bases). TRBV5-3 is flagged as an ORF with uncertain function. Trimming cost V 3 bases and J 2 bases, with 15 bases left between them. The length of the CDR3 is 15 residues. In DNA, the CDR3 is TGTGCCAGAAGCTCCGGTGGGGGGAGGCCCTACGAGCAGTACTTC. It codes for CARSSGGGRPYEQYF.

The gene calls are TRBV7-3 and TRBJ1-6; 9 nucleotides align to TRBD1. From germline, CDR1 is SGHTA and CDR2 FQGTGA. The length of the CDR3 is 14 residues. The V segment lost 2 bases and the J segment 11 bases; nucleotides outside the gene matches: 4. CDR3 in DNA: TGTGCCAGCAGCTTAGACAGGGGGTTAACACCCCTCCACTTT. Protein sequence: CASSLDRGLTPLHF.